This T cell receptor (beta chain) was sequenced during a study of graft-versus-host responses after intestinal transplantation (dated by TCRdb to the early 2020s). Some background on the complete study: The transplants that recipients received were multivisceral, liver-intestinal, or isolated intestinal. All recipients received anti-thymocyte globulin induction followed by maintenance tacrolimus and steroids for about three years. Graft-versus-host and host-versus-graft alloreactive T cell clones were tracked in the graft, circulation and bone marrow after intestinal transplantation using bulk TCR-beta CDR3 sequencing. Alloreactive clones were identified by sequencing pre-transplant mixed lymphocyte reaction products and comparing them with unstimulated pre-transplant donor and recipient T cells. The cohort enrolled under 30 intestinal transplant recipients, one of whom was a retransplant, and a few patients without pretransplant specimens were excluded. A peak of at least 4% donor T cells among recipient peripheral blood mononuclear cells was the definition used for donor T cell macrochimerism. Samples from a few later patients were sequenced in-house on an Illumina MiSeq with MiXCR processing rather than by the commercial service.

For this clone: Its antigen is not yet known. One base away there is no much larger clone; base qualities are not given.

Broad study findings and their caveats: GvH clones were detected in recipient bone marrow, and some of these GvH clones were observed earlier in ileal mucosa or blood, consistent with an intestinal mucosal origin. High GvH to HvG T cell clonal ratios were observed in the allografts of patients with donor T cell macrochimerism. The conclusions were limited by the relatively low number and heterogeneity of the intestinal transplant patients. Early after transplant, peak levels of circulating GvH clones were found to be associated with declines in HvG clones.

Taken from cysteine to phenylalanine, the CDR3 has 17 residues. Only the CDR3 region is kept as DNA, spanning 51 bases read in frame from base 1. As encoded in the germline V gene, CDR1 is MDHEN while CDR2 is SYDVKM. Trimming accounts for 7 bases at V and 8 bases at J, while the number of junction bases matched to no gene is 15. Blood samples were collected up to 4 times in the first month after transplant and then at least monthly when available. The method behind the library was the immunoSEQ multiplex PCR assay. Adaptive Biotechnologies carried out high-throughput TCR-beta CDR3 sequencing of genomic DNA for most patients. For the original study's pipeline: TCR sequencing data for over 15 patients were retrieved from Adaptive's ImmunoSEQ software; a few other patients were processed with MiXCR and VDJtools. CDR3 nucleotide sequences shared between donor and recipient were removed because their origin could not be assigned. Alloreactive clones required at least 2-fold expansion over unstimulated cells and minimum CFSE-low frequency of 0.002% (template counts) or 0.001% (read counts). Mappable clones were those detected in sequenced pre-transplant spleen, lymph node, or MLR CFSE-low populations of the donor or recipient. Cumulative frequency of alloreactive clones was calculated as a percentage of all sequences weighted by copy number. TCRdb retrieved this table from immuneACCESS and kept in-frame rearrangements only. Not all clones are present; in checked studies, unresolved V genes account for under half, and no reason is known for the remainder. V, J and clone size were drawn from that table, and D and trimming were deduced from the DNA. The sample table contains 45,000 or so clones; only one count was recorded for roughly nine tenths of them. The top ten constitute roughly 4.5% of the sample.

The input for sequencing was PBMCs, taken 524 days after transplant. Recombination linked TRBV28 to TRBJ2-1, with 12 middle bases fitting TRBD2. This TCR was recovered from a human patient who received an intestinal transplant, so some T cells may come from the graft donor. Read as DNA, the sequence is TGTGCCAGCAAAGTTTCCGGACTAGCGGGACTGGTGGATGAGCAGTTCTTC. It codes for CASKVSGLAGLVDEQFF.